This T cell receptor beta chain was observed in a study of T cells in Graves' hyperthyroidism and ophthalmopathy (dated 2019 in TCRdb). About the full investigation: Peripheral blood was sampled at the time of initial diagnosis, prior to any treatment. A discovery cohort of about a hundred patients, roughly 45 with Graves' ophthalmopathy and about 58 with stable Graves' hyperthyroidism, was used to find distinguishing TCR V-J signatures. Prospective prediction of ophthalmopathy was tested in an independent validation cohort consisting of fewer than 20 hyperthyroidism patients and more than 15 patients who later progressed to ophthalmopathy. For training and testing, the 100 or so patients in the discovery cohort were randomly divided in a 7:3 ratio. The study also compared thyroid tissue and blood T-cell repertoires from a handful of Graves' hyperthyroidism patients. After blood sampling, hyperthyroidism patients were treated with methimazole at a starting dose of 30 mg daily, and ophthalmopathy patients were treated with high-dose intravenous methylprednisolone. The paper reports TCR Vbeta CDR3 sequencing of approximately 140 peripheral blood samples: some 41 ophthalmopathy, around 80 hyperthyroidism and approximately 17 progressor patients. Findings and caveats that apply to the study as a whole: A model built on a 13 V-J signature distinguished ophthalmopathy from stable hyperthyroidism, reaching around 90% sensitivity and approximately 81% specificity in cross-validation and 80%/75% in testing. Most expanded thyroid clonotypes (frequency above 0.001) were also detected in blood, a finding suggesting that blood repertoires may reflect thyroid immune responses. In validation, the model predicted progression to ophthalmopathy with roughly 66% sensitivity and approximately 72% specificity, a median of around six months before onset. No statistical method was used to fix the sample size in advance, and group allocation was not hidden from the investigators.

Graves' hyperthyroidism was defined as stable when no progression to ophthalmopathy occurred over 18 months of follow-up. The hyperthyroidism patients were between 18 and 65 years old and newly diagnosed, with a disease duration of less than 2 months. Patients with uncontrolled infections, other autoimmune diseases, pregnancy or lactation were excluded. Clinical symptoms, serum thyroxine and TRAb, thyroid ultrasound, and orbital computed tomography formed the basis for the diagnoses. Ficoll-Paque density gradient centrifugation was used to isolate PBMCs from about 10 ml of fresh peripheral blood. Trizol reagent was used to extract total RNA, and RNA quality was then checked on an Agilent 2100 Bioanalyzer. The TCR beta CDR3 regions were amplified from RNA transcripts. The first round of RT-PCR for the TCR CDR3 was performed with the HTBI primer set and the Qiagen OneStep RT-PCR kit. The libraries were constructed in a second round of multiplex PCR and then size-selected and purified. Paired-end sequencing of the libraries was performed with 100 bp reads on an Illumina HiSeq2000. On the authors' methods: SOAPnuke was used to process the raw data, throwing out any read that contained adapters or uncalled bases, had a mean Phred below 15, or lacked an exact constant-primer or identifier match. COPE v1.2.5 was used to merge the high-quality paired reads, and each unique nucleotide sequence was defined as a clonotype. Clonotypes were aligned to IMGT TRBV, TRBD and TRBJ reference segments using MiTCR v1.1. Analysis was restricted to V-J combinations with a frequency above 0.0001, which covered approximately 99% of repertoires. A TCS score was defined as the ratio of F50 (clonal expansion) to E x V (chaos), with BLOSUM62-based TCRdist applied between CDR3 peptides within each V-J. Welch's t-statistics and random forest reduced some 510 V-J features to fewer than 15, which were used in a naive Bayes classifier (R e1071). TCRdb reprocessed the public reads (quality trimming at Q25 with fastp, clone calling with MiXCR) and kept in-frame beta chains. Entries that share a CDR3 protein sequence are merged under the most common genes and DNA. TCRdb, not the authors, supplied the V and J calls. This sample has 300,000 to 400,000 distinct CDR3 sequences in its table, and less than 15% of those were observed once. Around a tenth of the sample lies in the top ten.

V is shortened by 1 base, J by 6 bases, and the region joining them spans 19 bases. CDR1 and CDR2 were assigned from the germline V gene as SGDLS and YYNGEE. The CDR3 has 16 amino acids, counting the end cysteine and phenylalanine. Solely the CDR3 DNA is kept, with 48 bases framed from the first base. There are many counts of this clonotype. Its antigen is currently not known. Per-base qualities were not stored, and no clone one base away is much larger. The chain is assembled from TRBV9 and TRBJ1-1; 5 matching bases give a weak D call of TRBD1. The sequenced sample consisted of blood. The source of this sequence is a woman between 18 and 30 years old with Graves' hyperthyroidism. The DNA is as follows: TGTGCCAGCAGCGTACCGGACATAGGGTGGTCCCCTGAAGCTTTCTTT. The resulting protein is CASSVPDIGWSPEAFF.